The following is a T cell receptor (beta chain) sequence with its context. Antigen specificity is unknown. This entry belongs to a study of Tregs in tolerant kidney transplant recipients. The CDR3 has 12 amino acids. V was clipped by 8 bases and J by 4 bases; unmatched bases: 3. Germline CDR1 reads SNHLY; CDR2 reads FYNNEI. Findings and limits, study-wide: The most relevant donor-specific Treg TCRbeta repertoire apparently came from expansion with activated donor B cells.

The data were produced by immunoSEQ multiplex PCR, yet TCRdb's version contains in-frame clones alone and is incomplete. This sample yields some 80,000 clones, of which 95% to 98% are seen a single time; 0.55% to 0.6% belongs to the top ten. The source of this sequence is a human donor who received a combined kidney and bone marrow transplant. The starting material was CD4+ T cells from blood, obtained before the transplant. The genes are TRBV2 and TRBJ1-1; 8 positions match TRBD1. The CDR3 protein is CASETGGTEAFF. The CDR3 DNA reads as TGTGCCAGCGAAACAGGGGGCACTGAAGCTTTCTTT.